The rows below give T cell receptor beta chains drawn from one sample of a study of blood T cell repertoires in COVID-19. The repertoire was sequenced with immunoSEQ multiplex PCR; TCRdb's copy has only in-frame clones and lacks some. The table includes around 300,000 clones, approximately 89% detected once. The sequenced sample was PBMCs or T cells enriched from blood (not recorded which). Every receptor here comes from a man aged 25 to 40 who had recovered from COVID-19. Both conserved end residues are part of each CDR3. A D gene is named only where the DNA matches it firmly. Some rows have no size entry. The others give once, few or many, or a class for an expanded clone.

cdr3_nt cdr3_aa j_call d_call cdr3_length clone_size v_call
TGCAGCGTTGATAGAGGGGACAGCGCCCATGGCTACACCTTC CSVDRGDSAHGYTF TRBJ1-2 TRBD1 14 . TRBV29-1
TGTGCCAGCATTGGGAGGTCTAGGGAATCCACAGATACGCAGTATTTT CASIGRSRESTDTQYF TRBJ2-3 . 16 once TRBV11-2
TGTGCCAGCAGCCAATCTGTCTTCGTGACAGGCGACACCGGGGAGCTGTTTTTT CASSQSVFVTGDTGELFF TRBJ2-2 . 18 . TRBV16
TGTGCCAGCAGTTCCGAAGGACTAGTAGGAGAGACCCAGTACTTC CASSSEGLVGETQYF TRBJ2-5 TRBD2 15 . TRBV6-5
TGTGCCAGCAGTTTAGACGGGACAGGGCCCTACGAGCAGTACTTC CASSLDGTGPYEQYF TRBJ2-7 TRBD1 15 . TRBV27
TGTGCAAGTCGCTTAACGGTAGATTCCCTTAATCAGCCCCAGCATTTT CASRLTVDSLNQPQHF TRBJ1-5 . 16 . TRBV12-2
TGTGCCAGCAGTTCCGAGGACGGGACCTACGAGCAGTACTTC CASSSEDGTYEQYF TRBJ2-7 . 14 few TRBV6-5
TGTGCCAGCAGCCCCCGGGGCCCAGGGGTAGCCAAAAACATTCAGTACTTC CASSPRGPGVAKNIQYF TRBJ2-4 . 17 . TRBV3-1/TRBV3-2
TGTGCCAGCAGCAACCCCTGGACAGGAGGCTACCAAGAGACCCAGTACTTC CASSNPWTGGYQETQYF TRBJ2-5 . 17 . TRBV21-1
TGTGCCAGCAGTTGGGGAGGGTCCGGGGAGCTGTTTTTT CASSWGGSGELFF TRBJ2-2 TRBD2 13 once TRBV28
TGTGCCAGCAGCTTAACAGGCGGGGGCCGTCACAATGAGCAGTTCTTC CASSLTGGGRHNEQFF TRBJ2-1 . 16 . TRBV7-8
TGTGCCAGCAGCTTAGTTACAGCCTCGCTCACAGGACCTACGGGTAATGAGCAGTTCTTC CASSLVTASLTGPTGNEQFF TRBJ2-1 . 20 . TRBV7-8
TGTGCCAGCAGTAGGTTAGCGGGGGGAACTAGCACAGATACGCAGTATTTT CASSRLAGGTSTDTQYF TRBJ2-3 TRBD2 17 . TRBV2
TGTGCCAGCAGTAAATACAGGGGTATAGGCAATGAGCAGTTCTTC CASSKYRGIGNEQFF TRBJ2-1 TRBD1 15 . TRBV6-5
TGTGCCAGCAGCTCACCGCCGGACAGTAACAATGAGCAGTTCTTC CASSSPPDSNNEQFF TRBJ2-1 . 15 . TRBV13
TGTGCCTGGAGTGTTCATCTCGGGGGCACTGAAGCTTTCTTT CAWSVHLGGTEAFF TRBJ1-1 . 14 . TRBV30
TGTGCCAGCAGTTTGGGAGGGCTGGTTTTCTATGGCTACACCTTC CASSLGGLVFYGYTF TRBJ1-2 . 15 . TRBV28
TGTGCCAGCAGCTTGCGGAGGGAGACCCAGTACTTC CASSLRRETQYF TRBJ2-5 . 12 . TRBV5-5
TGCGCCAGCAGCCAGGGCGGGACAGGGGGCGAGGGCTACACCTTC CASSQGGTGGEGYTF TRBJ1-2 TRBD1 15 . TRBV4-1
TGTGCCAGCAGTTCCCATGACAGGGGGCTAGGCTACACCTTC CASSSHDRGLGYTF TRBJ1-2 TRBD1 14 . TRBV27
TGTGCCAGCAGCTTAGACAGGGGGAACACTGAAGCTTTCTTT CASSLDRGNTEAFF TRBJ1-1 TRBD1 14 . TRBV7-8
TGTGCCAGCTCACGATCGGGAAACTATAGCAATCAGCCCCAGCATTTT CASSRSGNYSNQPQHF TRBJ1-5 . 16 . TRBV18
TGTGCCAGTAGTATCGCTACCGGGGGAGCTTTCTTT CASSIATGGAFF TRBJ1-1 . 12 once TRBV19
TGCGCCAGCAGCGACTACAGGGGGGAGACCCAGTACTTC CASSDYRGETQYF TRBJ2-5 TRBD1 13 . TRBV10-1
TGTGCCAGCAGCCTTGGGACAGGGGGAGTGTACGAGCAGTACTTC CASSLGTGGVYEQYF TRBJ2-7 TRBD1 15 once TRBV9
TGTGCCAGCAGCGTAGCTATTAGCTCCACAGATACGCAGTATTTT CASSVAISSTDTQYF TRBJ2-3 . 15 once TRBV9
TGTGCCAGTAGTATCGGCGGCCAGGGGCGGAGCAATCAGCCCCAGCATTTT CASSIGGQGRSNQPQHF TRBJ1-5 . 17 once TRBV19
TGTGCCAGCAGCCCACCCGGGACTAACACCGGGGAGCTGTTTTTT CASSPPGTNTGELFF TRBJ2-2 . 15 few TRBV9
TGTGCCAGCAGCCGAGACAGGGGGCAAGGCTATGGCTACACCTTC CASSRDRGQGYGYTF TRBJ1-2 TRBD1 15 once TRBV5-4
TGTGCCAGCAGTTCCCGACTGAGCAATCAGCCCCAGCATTTT CASSSRLSNQPQHF TRBJ1-5 . 14 . TRBV28
TGCGCCAGCAGCTCACGACTAGCGGGGGACACAGATACGCAGTATTTT CASSSRLAGDTDTQYF TRBJ2-3 TRBD2 16 . TRBV5-1
TGTGCCAGCAGCCTGGGACAGCAGAACACTGAAGCTTTCTTT CASSLGQQNTEAFF TRBJ1-1 TRBD1 14 few TRBV13
TGTGCCAGCTCACCCGACTCGAACACTGAAGCTTTCTTT CASSPDSNTEAFF TRBJ1-1 . 13 . TRBV18
TGTGCCAGCAGTCCAAGCGGAGCCAGTTACTCTGGAAACACCATATATTTT CASSPSGASYSGNTIYF TRBJ1-3 . 17 . TRBV2
TGTGCCAGCAGCTTTGCTGGGGGGGCGTACGAGCAGTACTTC CASSFAGGAYEQYF TRBJ2-7 . 14 . TRBV7-9
TGTGCCAGCAGTGAAGCTCGCGGCTCTGGAAACACCATATATTTT CASSEARGSGNTIYF TRBJ1-3 . 15 . TRBV2
TGTGCCAGCAGCTTAGTCCACCTAGCGGGGGCGATGTACAATGAGCAGTTCTTC CASSLVHLAGAMYNEQFF TRBJ2-1 TRBD2 18 . TRBV7-8
TGTGCCAGCTCACCAGTTATGGCCCCCTACAATGAGCAGTTCTTC CASSPVMAPYNEQFF TRBJ2-1 . 15 . TRBV18
TGTGCCAGCAGCTTAGCCCCCACATACACCGGGGAGCTGTTTTTT CASSLAPTYTGELFF TRBJ2-2 . 15 . TRBV7-2
TGTGCCAGTAGGACAGGACCTAACTATGGCTACACCTTC CASRTGPNYGYTF TRBJ1-2 TRBD1 13 . TRBV6-5
TGTGCCAGCAGTGAAGTGGCAGGGGGCTACTATGGCTACACCTTC CASSEVAGGYYGYTF TRBJ1-2 TRBD1 15 . TRBV6-1
TGTGCCAGCAGCTCCTTAGCGGGGGGGCCCCATGAGCAGTTCTTC CASSSLAGGPHEQFF TRBJ2-1 TRBD2 15 . TRBV7-9
TGTGCCATCAGCCGACAGGGGAGCGGTTTCGACAATGAGCAGTTCTTC CAISRQGSGFDNEQFF TRBJ2-1 TRBD1 16 once TRBV10-3
TGTGCCAGCAGCAAAGAACGTAACAGGGGGCCATCACCCCTCCACTTT CASSKERNRGPSPLHF TRBJ1-6 . 16 . TRBV21-1
TGTGCCAGCTCACCACTGCCCACCCGTCCGGAGGGTGAGCAGTACTTC CASSPLPTRPEGEQYF TRBJ2-7 . 16 . TRBV18
TGTGCCAGCAGAAGGGACAGGTTCCCCGCGATAACGTCCTACGAGCAGTACTTC CASRRDRFPAITSYEQYF TRBJ2-7 TRBD1 18 . TRBV28
TGTGCCAGCAGCTTATGGCGGCAGAACCCCCCCTACGAGCAGTACTTC CASSLWRQNPPYEQYF TRBJ2-7 . 16 . TRBV7-2
TGTGCCAGTAGTACTCTGGACAGGCCCGAGCAGTACTTC CASSTLDRPEQYF TRBJ2-7 TRBD1 13 once TRBV19
TGTGCCAGCTCACCAAACAGTTACGAGCAGTACTTC CASSPNSYEQYF TRBJ2-7 . 12 . TRBV18
TGTGCCAGCACCTTCCTCCAGGGGGAAGGGCCCCAGCATTTT CASTFLQGEGPQHF TRBJ1-5 TRBD1 14 once TRBV2
TGTGCCAGCAGTTTTGGGGCAGGGAGCAATCAGCCCCAGCATTTT CASSFGAGSNQPQHF TRBJ1-5 . 15 . TRBV27
TGTGCCAGCAGCTCATGGGGGATCGGGGGAGGCTACACCTTC CASSSWGIGGGYTF TRBJ1-2 . 14 . TRBV11-2
TGCGCCAGCAGCCAAGATTATTGGGCAGGTGGGAATTCACCCCTCCACTTT CASSQDYWAGGNSPLHF TRBJ1-6 . 17 once TRBV4-1
TGTGCCAGCAGTGAATTTTATTCGGACATCCGGATTCGCACCTTC CASSEFYSDIRIRTF TRBJ1-2 . 15 . TRBV6-1